Sequencing of this T cell receptor (beta chain) was carried out in a study of blood T cell repertoires in COVID-19. The wider study: The United States, Italy and Spain were the sources of the acute and convalescent COVID-19 samples. T cells, B-cell-depleted T cells, or PBMCs provided the cDNA or gDNA that served as material.

Authors' data handling: From reference gene primer amplification, estimates of nucleated cell counts were derived. Clones were sequenced by immunoSEQ multiplex PCR, and TCRdb holds only the in-frame ones, with some missing. V, J and clone size reflect that table, while D and trimming were determined from the DNA. The repertoire holds 300,000 to 450,000 clones, with around 85% as singletons. The CDR3 is 14 amino acids. The J segment lost 0 bases and the V segment lost 8 bases, leaving 5 bases of the junction unmatched. CDR1 and CDR2 from the germline V gene are SGHTA and FQGTGA. The chain joins TRBV7-3 to TRBJ1-1, with TRBD1 matching over 8 bases. The sequence was collected from a woman under 30 with acute or convalescent COVID-19. The specimen was peripheral blood. The CDR3: CASRSGGLNTEAFF. CDR3 bases: TGTGCCAGCCGATCAGGGGGCTTGAACACTGAAGCTTTCTTT.